This TCR beta chain is drawn from a study of blood T cell repertoires in COVID-19. For the study at large: PBMCs, B-cell-depleted T cells, or T cells provided the cDNA or gDNA that made up the material.

The CDR3 runs 15 residues. Looked up from germline, CDR1 is MGHDK and CDR2 is SYGVNS. V dropped 4 bases and J dropped 2 bases, with 14 bases sitting between them. Authors' methods: Estimation of nucleated cell counts was performed using reference gene primer amplification. Method: immunoSEQ multiplex PCR; TCRdb's copy keeps in-frame clones and lacks some. That table furnishes V, J and clone size, whereas the DNA furnished D and trimming. The sample carries some 250,000 clones, approximately 77% recorded once. Material: peripheral blood. The J gene is TRBJ1-1, the V gene TRBV25-1; D not resolved. The clonotype originates from a woman in her late teens or twenties with acute or convalescent COVID-19. The CDR3 here is CASSALGPVNTEAFF. The CDR3 coding sequence is TGTGCCAGCAGTGCCTTGGGCCCCGTCAACACTGAAGCTTTCTTT.